A selection of T cell receptor beta chains follows, all from one sample in a study of shared clonotypes between healthy human individuals. Clones were read by immunoSEQ multiplex PCR, and TCRdb kept only the in-frame ones, dropping some. The table records some 530,000 clones, around four fifths of them present only once. Sequences were obtained from PBMCs. All receptors derive from a woman between 40 and 50 years old in good health. Some clones in this sample may be carry-over from other donors' samples. Each CDR3 is given with its conserved first and last residue. A D gene is named only where the DNA matches it firmly.

D gene	J gene	CDR3 length	V gene	CDR3 protein
TRBD2	TRBJ2-3	15	TRBV7-3	CASSLVAGGADTQYF
TRBD1	TRBJ2-7	14	TRBV11-2	CASGTGQGLYEQYF
TRBD2	TRBJ2-5	15	TRBV28	CASSLASGFGETQYF
NA	TRBJ2-1	17	TRBV9	CASSATRVSSSRNEQFF
TRBD1	TRBJ2-3	16	TRBV15	CATSRWTGGFTDTQYF
NA	TRBJ2-1	16	TRBV11-3	CASSLTGNPPGDEQFF
NA	TRBJ2-7	13	TRBV2	CASTRQSGYEQYF
NA	TRBJ2-3	16	TRBV5-1	CASRDGAGQSTDTQYF
NA	TRBJ2-7	15	TRBV5-1	CASSSGGDLGYEQYF
TRBD2	TRBJ2-1	19	TRBV9	CASSATTASGRGVYNEQFF
TRBD1	TRBJ2-7	12	TRBV19	CASNDREGEQYF
TRBD1	NA	16	TRBV28	CASSLSWTGVFREQYF
NA	TRBJ1-2	15	TRBV19	CASSLQGRGAYGYTF
NA	TRBJ2-1	12	TRBV5-4	CASSSWVDEQFF
NA	TRBJ2-2	14	TRBV19	CASIGTPNTGELFF
NA	TRBJ2-1	14	TRBV7-3	CASSLALLIGEQFF
TRBD2	TRBJ2-5	14	TRBV9	CASSQTSDQETQYF
NA	TRBJ2-7	12	TRBV2	CASYFSTYEQYF
NA	TRBJ2-3	14	TRBV11-2	CASSFTGAADTQYF
NA	TRBJ1-5	13	TRBV21-1	CASSIPGYGPQHF
TRBD1	TRBJ2-7	14	TRBV7-2	CASSVDRAAYEQYF
TRBD1	TRBJ1-1	15	TRBV10-3	CAISRTGVENTEAFF
NA	TRBJ2-1	14	TRBV7-9	CASSKTTLNNEQFF
TRBD2	TRBJ2-3	14	TRBV10-3	CAIGIAGGLDTQYF
TRBD1	TRBJ2-7	14	TRBV28	CASSFPGTVWEQYF
NA	TRBJ2-1	16	TRBV18	CASSPFGSGSNNEQFF
NA	TRBJ2-3	10	TRBV19	CASPTDTQYF
NA	TRBJ1-4	20	TRBV12-5	CASGFRAGELCCATNEKLFF
NA	TRBJ2-3	14	TRBV6-1	CASSRRDLTDTQYF
TRBD2	TRBJ2-7	17	TRBV30	CAWSVGTSGRVAYEQYF
TRBD2	TRBJ2-7	18	TRBV19	CATLERELRTSRSYEQYF
NA	TRBJ1-5	10	TRBV20-1	CSAGGRPQHF
TRBD1	TRBJ2-7	13	TRBV29-1	CSVLRDRNYEQYF
NA	TRBJ1-5	12	TRBV28	CASSPPEYPQHF
TRBD2	TRBJ2-7	14	TRBV27	CASSYGTTSYEQYF
NA	TRBJ2-2	13	TRBV7-2	CASSRGLAGELFF
TRBD2	TRBJ2-1	15	TRBV7-9	CASNHLAGSYNEQFF
NA	TRBJ2-3	13	TRBV6-4	CASSDGGVDTQYF
NA	TRBJ1-1	9	TRBV19	CASRTEAFF
NA	TRBJ2-1	14	TRBV2	CASRVGSENNEQFF
NA	TRBJ1-3	16	TRBV7-9	CASSPQERVSGNTIYF
NA	TRBJ2-2	16	TRBV7-3	CASSLMANPPGKELFF
TRBD1	TRBJ2-2	17	TRBV7-3	CASSLGTGGANTGELFF
NA	TRBJ1-5	14	TRBV29-1	CSVRRQAWDQPQHF
TRBD2	TRBJ2-1	19	TRBV5-1	CASSSQVGGRASIDNEQFF
NA	TRBJ2-7	15	TRBV11-2	CASSSSSISSYEQYF
NA	NA	13	TRBV28	CASSLVADYEQYF
NA	TRBJ2-7	10	TRBV20-1	CSQRSEEQYF
TRBD2	TRBJ2-1	13	TRBV15	CATGRGSFNEQFF
TRBD2	TRBJ2-3	14	TRBV30	CAWSVGTTPDTQYF